The T cell receptor beta chain described here comes from a study of CD8 T cells in ankylosing spondylitis. Using its own MiXCR run on the 5' RACE reads, TCRdb lists one record per CDR3 protein. The repertoire holds about 340,000 distinct CDR3 sequences, with approximately 22% as singletons. Study-wide points: A subset of motif variants has previously been described in the synovial fluid and blood of reactive arthritis. Within peripheral blood, clones linked to disease were CD8+ and relatively rare. Blood of patients with ankylosing spondylitis appeared to be characterized by a TCR beta motif of fewer than 10 highly homologous variants. From matched ankylosing spondylitis synovial fluid, disease-linked clones were reportedly recovered at significantly enriched levels.

Comments on this clonotype: Antigen unknown.

V trimming: 0 bases; J trimming: 12 bases; junction bases outside the gene matches: 4. The CDR3 consists of 13 residues. Per germline, CDR1 SGHDT and CDR2 YYEEEE. The sample was blood, either unsorted or a sorted T cell fraction (not recorded which). V and J are TRBV5-6 and TRBJ2-1; TRBD2 agrees at 9 bases. The source of this sequence is a male donor with ankylosing spondylitis or in good health (not recorded which). The DNA of the CDR3 is TGTGCCAGCAGCTTGGTAGGGCGGGGGGGGCAGTTCTTC. This sequence encodes CASSLVGRGGQFF.